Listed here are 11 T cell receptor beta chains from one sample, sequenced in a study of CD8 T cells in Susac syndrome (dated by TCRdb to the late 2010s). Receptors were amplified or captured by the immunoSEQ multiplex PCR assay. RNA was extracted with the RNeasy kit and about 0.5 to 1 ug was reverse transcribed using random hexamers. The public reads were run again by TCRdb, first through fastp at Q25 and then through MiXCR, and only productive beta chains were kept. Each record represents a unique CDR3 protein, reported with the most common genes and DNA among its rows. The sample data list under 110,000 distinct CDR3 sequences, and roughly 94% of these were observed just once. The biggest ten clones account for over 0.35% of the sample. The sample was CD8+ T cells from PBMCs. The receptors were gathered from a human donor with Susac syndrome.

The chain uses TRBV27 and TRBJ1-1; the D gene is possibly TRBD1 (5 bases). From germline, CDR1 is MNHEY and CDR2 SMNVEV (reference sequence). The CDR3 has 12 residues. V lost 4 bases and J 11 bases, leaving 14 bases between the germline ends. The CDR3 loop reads CASSSGTLDAFF. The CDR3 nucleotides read TGTGCCAGCAGTTCCGGGACCCTAGACGCTTTCTTT.

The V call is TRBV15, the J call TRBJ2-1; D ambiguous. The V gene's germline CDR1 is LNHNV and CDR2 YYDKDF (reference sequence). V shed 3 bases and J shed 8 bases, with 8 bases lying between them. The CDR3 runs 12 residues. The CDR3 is CATSSEVYEQFF. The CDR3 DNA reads TGTGCCACCAGCAGTGAGGTGTATGAGCAGTTCTTC.

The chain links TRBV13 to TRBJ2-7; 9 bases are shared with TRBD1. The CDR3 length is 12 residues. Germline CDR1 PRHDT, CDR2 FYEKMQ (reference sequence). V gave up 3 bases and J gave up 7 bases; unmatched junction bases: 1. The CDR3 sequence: CASSLDRGEQYF. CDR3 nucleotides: TGTGCCAGCAGCTTGGACAGGGGAGAGCAGTACTTC.

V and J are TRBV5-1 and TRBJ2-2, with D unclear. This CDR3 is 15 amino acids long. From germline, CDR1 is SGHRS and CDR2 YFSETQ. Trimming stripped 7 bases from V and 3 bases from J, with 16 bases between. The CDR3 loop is CASCPLDPDTGELFF. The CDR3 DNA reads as TGCGCCAGCTGTCCTCTGGACCCAGACACCGGGGAGCTGTTTTTT. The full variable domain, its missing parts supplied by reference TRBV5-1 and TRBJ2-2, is KAGVTQTPRYLIKTRGQQVTLSCSPISGHRSVSWYQQTPGQGLQFLFEYFSETQRNKGNFPGRFSGRQFSNSRSEMNVSTLELGDSALYLCASCPLDPDTGELFFGEGSRLTVL.

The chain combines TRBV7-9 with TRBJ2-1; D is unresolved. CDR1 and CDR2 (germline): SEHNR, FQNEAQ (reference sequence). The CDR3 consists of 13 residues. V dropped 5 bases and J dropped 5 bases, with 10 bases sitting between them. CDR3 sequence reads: CASSTSPNNEQFF. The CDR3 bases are TGTGCCAGCAGCACGTCCCCAAACAATGAGCAGTTCTTC.

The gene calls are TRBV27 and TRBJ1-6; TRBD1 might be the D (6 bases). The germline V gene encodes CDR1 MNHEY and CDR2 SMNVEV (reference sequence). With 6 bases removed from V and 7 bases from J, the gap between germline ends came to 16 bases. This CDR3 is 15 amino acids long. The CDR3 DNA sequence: TGTGCCAGCAGCCCATGGGGGGCGCGGAATTCACCCCTCCACTTT. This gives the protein CASSPWGARNSPLHF.

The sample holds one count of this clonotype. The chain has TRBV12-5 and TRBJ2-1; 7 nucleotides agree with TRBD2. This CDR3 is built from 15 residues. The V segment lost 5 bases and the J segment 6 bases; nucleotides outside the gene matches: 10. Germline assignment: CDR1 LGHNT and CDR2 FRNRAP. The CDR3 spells CASGPGTSVLNEQFF. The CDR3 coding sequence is TGTGCTAGTGGTCCGGGAACTAGCGTCCTCAATGAGCAGTTCTTC.

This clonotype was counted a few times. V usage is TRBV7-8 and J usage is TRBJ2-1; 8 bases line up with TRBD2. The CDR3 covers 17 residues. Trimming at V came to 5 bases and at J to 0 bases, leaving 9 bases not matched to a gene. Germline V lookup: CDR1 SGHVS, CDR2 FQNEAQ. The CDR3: CASSPGGGPSSYNEQFF. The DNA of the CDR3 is TGTGCCAGCAGCCCGGGCGGGGGGCCGAGCTCCTACAATGAGCAGTTCTTC.

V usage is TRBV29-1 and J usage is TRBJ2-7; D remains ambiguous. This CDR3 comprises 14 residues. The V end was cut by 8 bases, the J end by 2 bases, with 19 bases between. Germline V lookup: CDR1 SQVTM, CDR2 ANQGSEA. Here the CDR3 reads CSPGGSGPPYEQYF. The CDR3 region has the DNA TGCAGCCCGGGCGGTTCGGGTCCCCCCTACGAGCAGTACTTC.

CDR3 coding DNA: TGCAGTGCCCTAGACAGGGTGGAGACCGGGGAGCTGTTTTTT. It yields the protein CSALDRVETGELFF. The genes are TRBV20-1 and TRBJ2-2; 7 bases map to TRBD1. V shed 6 bases, J shed 5 bases, and the junction held 9 bases outside the gene matches. There are 14 residues in the CDR3. Germline V lookup: CDR1 DFQATT, CDR2 SNEGSKA (reference sequence).

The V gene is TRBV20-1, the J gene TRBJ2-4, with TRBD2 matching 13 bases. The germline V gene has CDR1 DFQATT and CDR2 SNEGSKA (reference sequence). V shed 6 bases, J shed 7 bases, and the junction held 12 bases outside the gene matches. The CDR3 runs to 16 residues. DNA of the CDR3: TGCAGTGCCAGTACTAGCGGGGGGGCGGAGTGGAACATTCAGTACTTC. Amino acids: CSASTSGGAEWNIQYF.